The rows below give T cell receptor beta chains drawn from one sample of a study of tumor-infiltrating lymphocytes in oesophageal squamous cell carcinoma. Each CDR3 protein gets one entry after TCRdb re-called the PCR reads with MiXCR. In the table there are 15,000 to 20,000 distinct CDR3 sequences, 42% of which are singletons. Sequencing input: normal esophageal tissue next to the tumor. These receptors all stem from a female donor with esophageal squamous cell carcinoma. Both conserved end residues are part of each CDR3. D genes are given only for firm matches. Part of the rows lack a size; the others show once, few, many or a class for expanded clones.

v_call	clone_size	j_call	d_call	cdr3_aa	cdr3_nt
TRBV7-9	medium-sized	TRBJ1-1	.	CASSRTSVEAFF	TGTGCCAGCAGCCGGACCTCTGTCGAAGCTTTCTTT
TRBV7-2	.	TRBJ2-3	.	CASSWFSTDTQYF	TGTGCCAGCAGCTGGTTTAGCACAGATACGCAGTATTTT
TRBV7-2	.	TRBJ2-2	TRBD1	CASSLGQGGGELFF	TGTGCCAGCAGCCTCGGACAGGGCGGCGGGGAGCTGTTTTTT
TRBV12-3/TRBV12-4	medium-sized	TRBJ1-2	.	CASSLNPSYGYTF	TGTGCCAGCAGTCTAAACCCCTCCTATGGCTACACCTTC
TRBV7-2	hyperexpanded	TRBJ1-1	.	CASSWQGYTEAFF	TGTGCCAGCAGCTGGCAGGGGTACACTGAAGCTTTCTTT
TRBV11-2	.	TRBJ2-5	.	CASSLDLTQETQYF	TGTGCCAGCAGCTTAGATCTGACCCAAGAGACCCAGTACTTC
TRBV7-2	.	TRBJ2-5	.	CASGPKAQYF	TGTGCCAGCGGACCGAAGGCCCAGTACTTC
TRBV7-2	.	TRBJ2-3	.	CASSSYTDTQYF	TGTGCCAGCAGCTCGTACACAGATACGCAGTATTTT
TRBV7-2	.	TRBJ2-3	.	CASTPGADTQYF	TGTGCCAGCACCCCCGGGGCCGATACGCAGTATTTT
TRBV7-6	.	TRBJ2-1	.	CASSLSRDPVNQFF	TGTGCCAGCAGCTTAAGCCGGGACCCCGTGAATCAGTTCTTC
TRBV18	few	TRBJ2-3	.	CASSGPPSTDTQYF	TGTGCCAGCTCGGGGCCGCCTAGCACAGATACGCAGTATTTT
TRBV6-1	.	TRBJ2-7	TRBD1	CASSDAGGVNEQYF	TGTGCCAGCAGTGACGCAGGGGGTGTCAACGAGCAGTACTTC
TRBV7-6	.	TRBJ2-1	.	CAIAGDKNIQYFGAGPARNEQFF	.
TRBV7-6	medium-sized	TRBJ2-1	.	CASSLALSNEQFF	TGTGCCAGCAGCTTAGCGCTGTCCAATGAGCAGTTCTTC
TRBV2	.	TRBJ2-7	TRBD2	CASSYAGGSSYNEQYF	TGTGCCAGCAGTTACGCGGGGGGCAGCTCCTACAATGAGCAGTACTTC
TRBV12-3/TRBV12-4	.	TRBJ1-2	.	CASSFLTANSHYGYTF	TGTGCCAGCAGTTTTCTAACAGCTAACTCCCACTATGGCTACACCTTC
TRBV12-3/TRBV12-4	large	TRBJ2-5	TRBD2	CASSLAGRETQYF	TGTGCCAGCAGCCTAGCGGGAAGAGAGACCCAGTACTTC
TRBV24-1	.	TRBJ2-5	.	CATSPETQYF	TGTGCCACGAGCCCAGAGACCCAGTACTTC
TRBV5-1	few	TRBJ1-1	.	CASSLADGGLNTEAFF	TGCGCCAGCAGCTTGGCCGATGGAGGACTGAACACTGAAGCTTTCTTT
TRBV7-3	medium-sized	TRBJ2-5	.	CASSLGDSLGQYF	TGTGCCAGCAGCTTAGGAGATAGTTTAGGGCAGTACTTC
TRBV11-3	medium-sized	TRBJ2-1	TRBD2	CASSLAGTSGVYEQFF	TGTGCCAGCAGCTTAGCAGGGACTAGCGGGGTGTATGAGCAGTTCTTC
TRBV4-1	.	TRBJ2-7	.	CASSHRDSYEQYF	TGCGCCAGCAGCCACAGGGACTCCTACGAGCAGTACTTC
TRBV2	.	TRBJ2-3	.	CASRDNEADTQYF	TGTGCCAGCAGGGACAACGAGGCGGATACGCAGTATTTT
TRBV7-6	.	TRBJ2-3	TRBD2	CASRTSGGTDTQYF	TGTGCCAGCAGGACTAGCGGGGGCACAGATACGCAGTATTTT
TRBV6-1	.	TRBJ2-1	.	CASNIPTLDSSYNEQFF	TGTGCCAGCAACATACCTACTTTAGACAGCTCCTACAATGAGCAGTTCTTC